The source of this T cell receptor (beta chain) is a study of shared clonotypes between healthy human individuals (dated by TCRdb to 2020 to 2022). The study in broad terms: The cohort included three men and two women between 18 and 49 years of age. For each donor, CD4 naive and CD4 memory were each given three plates, CD8 naive was given two plates, and CD8 memory was given one plate. Blood TCR repertoires of about 5 healthy adults were deeply sequenced to estimate repertoire size and the extent of clonotype sharing between individuals. Different laboratories and diverse techniques were used to prepare libraries and sequence TCR repertoires, to increase sequencing depth and limit assay-specific biases. Between about 0.85 and 9.5 billion PBMCs per donor were obtained by leukapheresis.

Using the deep immunoSEQ assay, TCR CDR3 regions were amplified from genomic DNA by multiplex PCR. For each cell subset, the extracted genomic DNA was distributed evenly across all wells of several immunoSEQ 96-well plates, and each plate served as one replicate. For sorted subsets, each replicate PCR was loaded with about 0.2 ug genomic DNA, equivalent to 30,000 or so T cell genomes. Purified libraries were quantified with a Qubit 3.0 fluorometer, sized on a Bioanalyzer 2100, and re-quantified with the KAPA Library Quantification kit. Every immunoSEQ 96-well plate was sequenced on a dedicated single-read 150-cycle Illumina NextSeq 550 flow cell. The paper's processing steps were these. The immunoSEQ output contained only junctional sequences without quality scores, so filtering could not match that applied to full-length reads. To assign V/J genes and CDR3, sequences were annotated using PyIR, a Python wrapper for IgBLAST v1.9, with IMGT germline references. Reads with weak V/J assignments (E-value above 1e-6), missing CDR3, stop codons, out-of-frame junctions, or ambiguous translated residues were removed. A V3J clonotype was defined by an identical inferred V gene, J gene, and CDR3 amino acid sequence. Percentage overlap between repertoires was computed as shared unique clonotypes divided by the size of the smaller repertoire. Richness of each repertoire was evaluated using RTK rarefaction, the Chao1 estimator, and Recon v2.1 estimates of unobserved clonotypes. For all TCRbeta clonotypes obtained by the gDNA method from four donors, generation probabilities were computed with OLGA. TCRdb's version of the immuneACCESS table is confined to in-frame rearrangements and falls short of the full clone set. An unresolved V gene accounts for under half of the shortfall where checked; the remainder is of unknown origin. V, J and clone size reflect that table, while D and trimming were determined from the DNA. For this sample there are roughly 650,000 clones; 95% to 97% appear just once. About 0.12% of the sample lies in the top ten.

For the CD8 naive samples, CD45RO-negative cells were positively selected for CCR7, yielding a CD45RA+CCR7+ population from which TemRA cells were excluded. The donors were healthy, HIV-negative adults who had no recently reported acute infections or vaccinations. Every donor was a Caucasian adult residing in Nashville, Tennessee, USA. After blood collection by leukapheresis, PBMCs were isolated using Ficoll-Histopaque density gradient centrifugation and then cryopreserved in the vapor phase of liquid nitrogen. Purity and quantity of every magnetically sorted T cell population were checked by analytical flow cytometry. Each sorted fraction had its genomic DNA isolated and then quantified by UV absorbance on a Nanodrop 2000c. A remark on this clone: Which antigen it targets is not known. Within one base of it there is no much larger clone, and no base qualities were kept.

Broad study findings and their caveats: Pairwise subsampling led to the expectation that sequencing depth would affect the degree of clonotype sharing among donors. Across a few donors, approximately 5% of naive CD4, approximately 3.5% of naive CD8, under 2.5% of memory CD4, and 0.4% to 0.45% of memory CD8 clonotypes were shared. Larger estimated clonotype richness was generally found for naive subsets than for memory subsets. The genetic and exposure-history diversity represented was limited by the small number of donors. Compared with non-shared clonotypes, the clonotypes found in all four sorted-subset donors had higher generation probabilities. Sampling was restricted to blood, and TCR repertoires in tissues likely differ from the TCR repertoires found in blood. Rarefaction of sorted-subset datasets indicated incomplete sequencing despite the large sequencing depth.

There are 13 amino acids in the CDR3, from cysteine to phenylalanine inclusive. Only CDR3 DNA remains: 39 bases, in frame from the first base. The rearranged segments are TRBV21-1 and TRBJ1-5; TRBD1 was called by the table and not checked on the DNA. TRBV21-1 is a documented pseudogene. The specimen sequenced was naive CD8+ T cells sorted from blood. The cell subset or site tag for this specimen amounts to: CD45RA+CCR7+. The TCR sequence derives from a woman between 25 and 40 years old in good health. The CDR3 region has the sequence CAIPVGASQPQHF. The sequenced DNA is TGTGCCATCCCAGTGGGGGCTAGTCAGCCCCAGCATTTT.